The clone carrying this TCR beta chain was seen just once. The data stem from a study of blood T cell repertoires in COVID-19. Study summary: COVID-19 samples, acute and convalescent, were from the United States, Italy and Spain. From T cells, B-cell-depleted T cells, or PBMCs came the material, which was cDNA or gDNA.

As processed by the authors: The assay estimated nucleated cells by amplifying reference gene primers. This table comes from immunoSEQ multiplex PCR, and its TCRdb copy is limited to in-frame clones, with some not included. V, J and clone size were drawn from that table, and D and trimming were deduced from the DNA. The table records hundreds of thousands of clones, roughly 89% of them present only once. The sequenced sample was peripheral blood. This sequence was found in a man aged 55 to 70 who had recovered from COVID-19.

The DNA for the CDR3 is TGTGCCAGCAGCCAACCTACAGGGGATGAGCAGTTCTTC. Its translation is CASSQPTGDEQFF. V gene TRBV3-1 (or the pseudogene TRBV3-2) combines with J gene TRBJ2-1, with TRBD1 matching over 7 bases. Germline trimming cut 2 bases from V and 8 bases from J; bases unmatched to any gene: 3. The CDR3 is 13 amino acids. Germline assignment: CDR1 LGHDT and CDR2 YNNKEL (reference sequence).